Presented here are 7 T cell receptor beta chains from one specimen sequenced in a study of T cell responses to AZD1222 COVID-19 vaccine. Sequencing was performed with immunoSEQ multiplex PCR; in TCRdb, only in-frame clones are kept and a portion is missing. The repertoire has 150,000 to 200,000 clones, 87% of them found once; the top ten carry 2.6%. The sample here was peripheral blood, taken on day 0 of AZD1222 vaccination. Every receptor here comes from an adult in good health.

This chain joins TRBV27 and TRBJ2-7, with 8 bases fitting TRBD1. The V gene end was trimmed by 6 bases and the J gene end by 5 bases; junction bases not matched to a gene: 9. CDR1 MNHEY and CDR2 SMNVEV come from the germline V gene (reference sequence). CDR3 length: 14 amino acids. The CDR3 region is CASSLWTGKHEQYF. In DNA, the CDR3 is TGTGCCAGCAGCCTATGGACAGGGAAGCACGAGCAGTACTTC.

This chain uses TRBV6-5 with TRBJ1-1; D unclear. This CDR3 contains 13 residues. Germline CDR1 MNHEY, CDR2 SVGAGI. V was cut by 2 bases and J by 4 bases, with 8 bases left in between. The DNA of the CDR3 is TGTGCCAGCAGTTACATGGGAGGCACTGAAGCTTTCTTT. Translation: CASSYMGGTEAFF.

The genes are TRBV6-2 or TRBV6-3 and TRBJ2-7; 13 nucleotides agree with TRBD2. This CDR3 spans 17 amino acids. CDR1 and CDR2 from the germline V gene are MNHEY and SVGEGT. The J segment lost 5 bases and the V segment lost 2 bases, leaving 9 bases of the junction unmatched. Here the CDR3 reads CASSYRLGLAGDDEQYF. CDR3 DNA: TGTGCCAGCAGTTACCGCCTCGGACTAGCGGGAGACGACGAGCAGTACTTC.

The chain employs TRBV28 and TRBJ1-2, with TRBD1 matching 12 bases. Per germline, CDR1 MDHEN and CDR2 SYDVKM. The CDR3 is made up of 18 amino acids. V trimming: 4 bases; J trimming: 4 bases; junction bases outside the gene matches: 13. The CDR3 DNA is TGTGCCAGCAGTTCCTCCGGGACAGGGGGCGCTTTCGGCTATGGCTACACCTTC. This encodes CASSSSGTGGAFGYGYTF.

The V and J genes are TRBV5-1 and TRBJ2-7; the D gene could be TRBD1 or TRBD2 (5 bases each). The CDR3 consists of 16 residues. Germline V gene sequence: CDR1 SGHRS, CDR2 YFSETQ. Trimming pared 4 bases from V and 3 bases from J, leaving 20 bases between. The DNA of the CDR3 is TGCGCCAGCAGCCCGCTCCTAGGGACCTCCTTCTACGAGCAGTACTTC. It is translated as CASSPLLGTSFYEQYF.

This chain uses TRBV20-1 with TRBJ2-7, with D perhaps matching TRBD1 (5 bases). This CDR3 is built from 10 residues. Germline V gives CDR1 DFQATT, CDR2 SNEGSKA (reference sequence). V dropped 7 bases and J dropped 3 bases, with 7 bases sitting between them. CDR3 sequence (DNA): TGCAGTGTAGGGGACTACGAGCAGTACTTC. Protein: CSVGDYEQYF.

The genes are TRBV5-1 and TRBJ1-1, with TRBD1 as a possible D gene (5 bases). The germline V gene has CDR1 SGHRS and CDR2 YFSETQ. This CDR3 spans 13 amino acids. The V end was cut by 9 bases, the J end by 2 bases, with 14 bases between. DNA for the CDR3: TGCGCCAAGACCGGGACTTTTAACACTGAAGCTTTCTTT. Its protein product is CAKTGTFNTEAFF.